This entry is about one TCR beta chain. Its cognate antigen is unknown. The source of the sample is a study of T cells in localized non-small cell lung cancer. Study-wide results and caveats: In the blood, greater T cell density corresponded to longer overall survival. Appearance in adjacent lung was seen for a median 57 of the top 100 tumor clones. A single tumor region was sequenced, leaving heterogeneity possible.

Assay: immunoSEQ multiplex PCR; the TCRdb copy retains only in-frame clones and omits some. Of 1,300 to 1,500 clones listed, 30% to 45% are singletons. Lacking atypia, the adjacent lung had been sampled at least 2 cm away from the tumor margin. Germline loops: CDR1 SGHNT, CDR2 YENEEA. The CDR3 covers 18 residues. V trimming: 3 bases; J trimming: 6 bases; junction bases outside the gene matches: 12. This sample comprised normal lung tissue next to the tumor, obtained before any cancer treatment. The clonotype was recovered from a woman aged 40 to 75 with stage I squamous cell lung carcinoma. V and J are TRBV11-3 and TRBJ2-2, with 11 nucleotides matching TRBD2. CDR3 nucleotides: TGTGCCAGCAGCTTCAAGCCCCTAGCGGGGGGTTTCTCCGGGGAGCTGTTTTTT. Its translation is CASSFKPLAGGFSGELFF.